The 2 T cell receptor beta chains listed next were all sequenced from one sample in a study of blood T cell repertoires in COVID-19 (dated by TCRdb to 2020 to 2022). The library was generated by the immunoSEQ multiplex PCR assay. The clones in this table, taken by TCRdb from immuneACCESS, are in-frame only. Not every clone is retained; where verified, under half of the shortfall comes from an unresolved V gene, and the cause of the rest is unknown. The sample table records 80,000 to 95,000 clones; 70% to 85% of these occur just once. Around 12% of the sample is in the top ten clones. Sequenced input: peripheral blood. The source of these receptors is a human donor in a cohort sampled during active COVID-19.

The chain recombines TRBV7-3 with TRBJ2-5; D is perhaps TRBD1 (6 bases). The V gene's germline CDR1 is SGHTA and CDR2 FQGTGA. V shed 4 bases and J shed 5 bases, with 14 bases lying between them. The CDR3 has 14 amino acids. CDR3 bases: TGTGCCAGCAGCTCCCTGGGTAGGGGGGAGACCCAGTACTTC. It encodes CASSSLGRGETQYF. Looking up the rest from reference TRBV7-3 and TRBJ2-5 gives the full variable domain: GAGVSQTPSNKVTEKGKYVELRCDPISGHTALYWYRQSLGQGPEFLIYFQGTGAADDSGLPNDRFFAVRPEGSVSTLKIQRTERGDSAVYLCASSSLGRGETQYFGPGTRLLVL.

V and J are TRBV9 and TRBJ2-1; 12 bases line up with TRBD2. V lost 3 bases to trimming and J lost 7 bases; unmatched junction nucleotides: 5. The CDR3 totals 15 residues. Germline V gives CDR1 SGDLS, CDR2 YYNGEE. CDR3 residues: CASSASGTSGNEQFF. In DNA form, the CDR3 reads TGTGCCAGCAGCGCTTCCGGGACTAGCGGGAATGAGCAGTTCTTC. Based on the CDR3 plus reference TRBV9 and TRBJ2-1, the full variable domain is DSGVTQTPKHLITATGQRVTLRCSPRSGDLSVYWYQQSLDQGLQFLIQYYNGEERAKGNILERFSAQQFPDLHSELNLSSLELGDSALYFCASSASGTSGNEQFFGPGTRLTVL.